This note documents a single T cell receptor beta chain sequence. The data belong to a study of blood T cell repertoires in COVID-19. Looking at the study overall: T cells, B-cell-depleted T cells, or PBMCs supplied cDNA or gDNA.

Authors' data handling: Researchers report that nucleated cell counts were estimated from reference gene primer amplification. Data came from immunoSEQ multiplex PCR; TCRdb stores just in-frame clones and leaves some out. V and J calls and clone size come straight from that table; D and trimming were deduced from the DNA. Of 200,000 to 250,000 clones listed, more than 70% are singletons. CDR1 and CDR2 from the germline V gene are SNHLY and FYNNEI. The CDR3 is 14 residues long. V gave up 2 bases and J gave up 4 bases, with 11 bases separating them. The sequenced material came from peripheral blood. The V and J genes are TRBV2 and TRBJ1-2; no definite D call. The sequence was obtained from a woman at least 80 years old with acute or convalescent COVID-19. CDR3: CASSETYPGYGYTF. The DNA of the CDR3 is TGTGCCAGCAGTGAAACTTATCCGGGCTATGGCTACACCTTC.